The following is a TCR beta chain sequence with its context. In this sample, this clone turned up many times. Its antigen is unknown. No much larger clonotype is one base removed from it; base qualities were not supplied. The data derive from a study of metastatic and nonmetastatic thyroid tumors (dated by TCRdb to 2020 to 2021). The study in broad terms: For patients with malignant and with benign thyroid disease, the researchers compared repertoires between peripheral blood samples and tumor or nodule tissue samples.

Deletion took 4 bases off V and 3 bases off J, with a span of 13 bases between the germline ends. Looking up the germline V gene (reference sequence) yields CDR1 LNHDA and CDR2 SQIVND. The CDR3 goes from the cysteine to the phenylalanine over 15 residues. The DNA shown is the 45-base CDR3, in frame from base 1. The research as a whole found: TCR beta diversity was reported as significantly higher in malignant tumors than in benign nodules, in both blood and tumor samples.

Libraries were constructed by PCR. Instrument used: Illumina HiSeq 4000. High-throughput sequencing was used to profile the TCR beta-chain CDR3 region of each patient. On the study's bioinformatics: A classifier to discriminate distant-metastatic papillary thyroid cancer patients was built from CDR3 differences across clinicopathological groups. The Shannon index was used to measure repertoire diversity, and the Morisita-Horn index was used to measure how similar tumor and blood repertoires were. TCRdb trimmed the raw reads at Q25, called clones with MiXCR and kept productive beta chains. The V and J calls, along with clone size, are taken from TCRdb and not from the paper's own processing. Present in this sample are under 75,000 clones, more than 15% of which were seen just once. More than 10% of the sample comes from the top ten. No treatment had been received by any patient before thyroid surgery. Patient clinical samples collected from the early 2010s to the late 2010s were retrospectively analysed using T-cell receptor beta sequencing.

This sequence originates from a female donor with papillary thyroid cancer or a benign thyroid nodule (not recorded which). Some clones in this sample may be carry-over from other donors' samples. Rearrangement joined TRBV19 to TRBJ1-5; a tentative D call is TRBD1 (5 bases match). The sequenced material came from blood. CDR3 region: CASSTPKGINQPQHF. The DNA is TGTGCCAGTAGTACCCCGAAGGGGATCAATCAGCCCCAGCATTTT.